The TCR beta chain described here comes from a study of control samples from healthy donors and cancer patients. Measured with immunoSEQ multiplex PCR; TCRdb has only the in-frame clones, and not every one. The sample comprises 68,000 or so clones, 75% to 85% of which are singletons, and about 15% rests with the top ten. The CDR3 sequence is 14 residues long. V dropped 1 base and J dropped 7; count of bases not matched to a gene: 4. CDR1 is SEHNR, CDR2 FQNEAQ, per germline (reference sequence). The specimen was blood. This chain uses TRBV7-9 with TRBJ2-1, with TRBD2 matching 7 bases. The sequence was collected from a man in his 60s in good health. The CDR3, as DNA: TGTGCCAGCAGCTTAGACCTCGGGAGGAATGAGCAGTTCTTC. This encodes CASSLDLGRNEQFF.